The sequence of this T cell receptor (beta chain) was determined in a study of regulatory T cells in long-lasting Graves disease. The sample's time point: newly diagnosed GD, antithyroid drugs for less than 3 months. Generation of the TCR library employed RNA extracted from PBMCs. Study-level results: Comparison showed that persistent patients shared more public clonotypes (under 3,000) than new patients (966).

This clonotype was found a few times. Antigen specificity is unknown. For TCR beta, libraries came from iRepertoire HTBI primers and Arm-PCR of CDR3 regions. In the authors' methods: Analysis of the samples identified under 80 TRBV and roughly 13 TRBJ segments. In TCRdb, the multiplex PCR reads were re-called with MiXCR into one record per CDR3 protein. TCRdb, not the authors, supplied the V and J calls. The data hold approximately 540,000 distinct CDR3 sequences, with approximately 12% observed a single time. There are 13 residues in the CDR3. Trimming cost V 3 bases and J 3 bases, with 9 bases left between them. Per the germline V gene, CDR1 is GTSNPN and CDR2 is SVGIG (reference sequence). These data were also filed under a second study, of T cells in Graves' hyperthyroidism and ophthalmopathy.

This clonotype was obtained from a woman in her twenties or thirties with Graves disease. Sequencing was performed on peripheral blood mononuclear cells (PBMCs), taken at new diagnosis, from a patient treated with antithyroid drugs. The chain combines TRBV30 with TRBJ2-1, with D possibly called TRBD1 or TRBD2 (5 bases each). CDR3 sequence reads: CAWRGTRYNEQFF. The CDR3 nucleotides read TGTGCCTGGAGAGGGACGCGCTACAATGAGCAGTTCTTC.